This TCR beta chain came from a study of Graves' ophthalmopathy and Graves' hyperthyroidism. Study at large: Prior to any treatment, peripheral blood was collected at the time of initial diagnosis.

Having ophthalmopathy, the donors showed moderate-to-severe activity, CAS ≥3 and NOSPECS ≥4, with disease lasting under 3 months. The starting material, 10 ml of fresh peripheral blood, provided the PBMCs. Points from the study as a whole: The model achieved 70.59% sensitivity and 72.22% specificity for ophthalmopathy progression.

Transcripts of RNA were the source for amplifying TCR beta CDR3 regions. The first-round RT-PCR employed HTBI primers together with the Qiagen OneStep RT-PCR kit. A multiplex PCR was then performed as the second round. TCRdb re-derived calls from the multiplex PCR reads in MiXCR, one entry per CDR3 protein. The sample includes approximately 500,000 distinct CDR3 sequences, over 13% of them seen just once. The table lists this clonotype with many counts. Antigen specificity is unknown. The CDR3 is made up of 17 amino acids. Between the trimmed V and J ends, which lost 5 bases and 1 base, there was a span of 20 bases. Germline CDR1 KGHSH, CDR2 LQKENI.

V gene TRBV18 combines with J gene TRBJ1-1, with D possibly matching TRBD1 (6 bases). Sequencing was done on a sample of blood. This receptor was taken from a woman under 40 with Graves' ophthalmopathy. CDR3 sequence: CASSNRARGNWNTEAFF. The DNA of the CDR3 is TGTGCCAGCTCAAACCGGGCCAGGGGAAATTGGAACACTGAAGCTTTCTTT.